The 20 T cell receptor beta chains given below trace back to one sample, sequenced in a study of vaccination effects on CD4 cells after COVID-19. These TCRs are of unknown antigen specificity. The ViraFEST assay expanded antigen-specific CD4+ T cells with viral peptide pools before sequencing. Culture proceeded for approximately 9 days, and CD4+ T cells were then isolated. Negative nucleocapsid antibody tests before and after vaccination confirmed no previous SARS-CoV-2 infection. Assay used: immunoSEQ multiplex PCR; TCRdb lists only in-frame clones, some missing. Among 65,000 or so clones, around 69% were seen once, and the ten largest hold around 2.8%. The sample was CD4+ T cells from PBMCs cultured with HCoV-NL63 spike peptides, taken before COVID-19 vaccination. The receptors here all came from a human donor who received a COVID-19 vaccine.

The chain combines TRBV5-6 with TRBJ1-1, with D possibly TRBD1 on 6 matching bases. CDR3 length equals 17 residues. V was trimmed by 0 bases and J by 0 bases, leaving 15 bases between them. Per germline, CDR1 SGHDT and CDR2 YYEEEE. The CDR3 region has the DNA TGTGCCAGCAGCTTGGATGGCCCAGGGGAGGTGAACACTGAAGCTTTCTTT. This translates into CASSLDGPGEVNTEAFF. Looking up the rest from reference TRBV5-6 and TRBJ1-1 gives the full variable domain: DAGVTQSPTHLIKTRGQQVTLRCSPKSGHDTVSWYQQALGQGPQFIFQYYEEEERQRGNFPDRFSGHQFPNYSSELNVNALLLGDSALYLCASSLDGPGEVNTEAFFGQGTRLTVV.

The chain has TRBV6-5 and TRBJ1-1; D may be TRBD1 (6 bases). Germline CDR1 MNHEY, CDR2 SVGAGI. The CDR3 loop spans 14 amino acids. Trimming took off 4 bases at V and 4 bases at J, with 13 bases between the two ends. The CDR3 loop reads CASSFLGGITEAFF. The CDR3 DNA sequence: TGTGCCAGCAGTTTTCTTGGGGGCATCACTGAAGCTTTCTTT.

The V call is TRBV12-3 or TRBV12-4, the J call TRBJ1-5, with TRBD1 matching 8 bases. V lost 6 bases to trimming and J lost 5 bases; unmatched junction nucleotides: 0. The CDR3 is made up of 12 amino acids. The DNA for the CDR3 is TGTGCCAGCAGGGACAGGGATCAGCCCCAGCATTTT. It yields the protein CASRDRDQPQHF.

This clone was seen a single time. The J gene is TRBJ2-7, the V gene TRBV6-7, with 7 bases matching TRBD1. TRBV6-7 is sorted into the ORF group, with uncertain function. The CDR3 covers 16 residues. V lost 4 bases, J lost 3 bases, and 12 bases stayed unmatched. This CDR3 reads CASSSLQGQLFYEQYV. The CDR3 nucleotides read TGTGCCAGCAGTTCACTTCAGGGACAGCTATTCTACGAGCAGTACGTC.

The rearrangement uses TRBV5-1 and TRBJ1-1; weak D call: TRBD1 (5 bases). The CDR3 covers 13 residues. V was shortened by 0 bases and J by 13 bases, with 16 bases between the two germline ends. Germline values: CDR1 SGHRS, CDR2 YFSETQ. CDR3 region: CASSLGAAGRVFF. The CDR3 DNA is TGCGCCAGCAGCTTGGGAGCGGCAGGGAGAGTTTTCTTT.

The chain has TRBV18 and TRBJ1-1; 9 bases are a match to TRBD1. Germline V gene data show CDR1 as KGHSH and CDR2 as LQKENI. Trimming removed 5 bases from V and 0 bases from J; junction bases left unmatched: 7. The CDR3 extends over 16 amino acids. The CDR3 region is CASSTGTGRLNTEAFF. For the CDR3, the DNA is TGTGCCAGCTCAACCGGGACAGGGCGTCTGAACACTGAAGCTTTCTTT.

The chain has TRBV19 and TRBJ2-4; D may be TRBD1 (6 bases). Trimming took 4 bases from V and 7 from J, leaving 17 bases between them. The germline CDR1 and CDR2 sequences are LNHDA and SQIVND (reference sequence). CDR3 length: 15 residues. The CDR3 loop is CASSTRTGSGNIQYF. The CDR3 DNA reads as TGTGCCAGTAGTACCAGAACAGGGTCGGGGAACATTCAGTACTTC.

The J gene is TRBJ2-5, the V gene TRBV10-3; D may be TRBD2 (5 bases). Trimming removed 4 bases from V and 5 bases from J, with 14 bases in between. This CDR3 comprises 14 residues. In germline, CDR1 is ENHRY, CDR2 SYGVKD. Here the CDR3 DNA reads TGTGCCATCAGTGCTTACGGGATCTCGGAGACCCAGTACTTC. This encodes CAISAYGISETQYF.

This clone was observed once. This sequence joins TRBV5-8 and TRBJ2-3; TRBD2 matches 14 bases. CDR3 size: 19 residues. Germline CDR1 SGHTS, CDR2 YDEGEE. Trimming removed 7 bases from V and 0 bases from J; junction bases left unmatched: 13. The CDR3, as DNA: TGTGCCAGCCCCCAGGGACTAGCGGGGGTCCCCTCTAGCACAGATACGCAGTATTTT. Translation: CASPQGLAGVPSSTDTQYF.

V and J are TRBV15 and TRBJ1-2; no firm D call. V gave up 1 base and J gave up 2 bases, with 11 bases separating them. The germline CDR1 and CDR2 sequences are LNHNV and YYDKDF (reference sequence). This CDR3 contains 15 residues. The CDR3 here is CATSRGRTGNYGYTF. DNA of the CDR3: TGTGCCACCAGCAGAGGAAGGACTGGGAACTATGGCTACACCTTC.

V usage is TRBV6-6 and J usage is TRBJ2-3, with D perhaps matching TRBD2 (5 bases). CDR1 MNHNY and CDR2 SVGAGI come from the germline V gene (reference sequence). Trimming cost V 0 bases and J 10 bases, with 11 bases left between them. The CDR3 is 13 amino acids. CDR3 sequence reads: CASSYSEGRAQYF. The CDR3, as DNA: TGTGCCAGCAGTTACTCCGAGGGTAGGGCGCAGTATTTT.

This clone was recorded a few times. The V call is TRBV5-4, the J call TRBJ2-4; 9 nucleotides match TRBD1. CDR1 is SGHNT and CDR2 is YYREEE in the germline V gene (reference sequence). V lost 4 bases to trimming and J lost 11 bases; unmatched junction nucleotides: 1. CDR3 length equals 11 residues. Here the CDR3 DNA reads TGTGCCAGCAGCGGGGACAGGGTTCAGTACTTC. This translates into CASSGDRVQYF.

V gene TRBV2 combines with J gene TRBJ1-2, with 7 bases fitting TRBD1. There are 14 residues in the CDR3. CDR1 and CDR2 (germline): SNHLY, FYNNEI. V shed 5 bases, J shed 8 bases, and the junction held 11 bases outside the gene matches. The CDR3 reads CASSLGRQGGGYTF. In DNA, the CDR3 is TGTGCCAGCAGTCTAGGGAGGCAGGGGGGAGGCTACACCTTC.

The chain combines TRBV9 with TRBJ2-3; 8 positions agree with TRBD2. The CDR3 contains 15 residues. The V gene end was trimmed by 3 bases and the J gene end by 1 base; junction bases not matched to a gene: 4. The germline V gene encodes CDR1 SGDLS and CDR2 YYNGEE. The CDR3 sequence: CASSAYSGGTDTQYF. DNA of the CDR3: TGTGCCAGCAGCGCTTATAGCGGGGGCACAGATACGCAGTATTTT.

The chain joins TRBV4-2 to TRBJ2-3; 11 bases match TRBD2. CDR1 and CDR2 (germline): LGHNA, YNFKEQ. The V gene end was trimmed by 2 bases and the J gene end by 2 bases; junction bases not matched to a gene: 6. This CDR3 is built from 17 residues. In DNA, the CDR3 is TGTGCCAGCAGCCAATTGACTAGCGGGGACCTCACAGATACGCAGTATTTT. Translated, it gives CASSQLTSGDLTDTQYF.

V and J are TRBV30 and TRBJ1-5; perhaps TRBD1 as D (6 bases). Germline V gene sequence: CDR1 GTSNPN, CDR2 SVGIG (reference sequence). This CDR3 region has 13 residues. V was cut by 2 bases and J by 5 bases, with 10 bases left in between. DNA of the CDR3: TGTGCCTGGAGTTGGGGGGCTGATCAGCCCCAGCATTTT. Protein: CAWSWGADQPQHF.

There are a few counts of this clone. The chain uses TRBV5-1 and TRBJ2-5; D is perhaps TRBD1 (5 bases). Germline V gene sequence: CDR1 SGHRS, CDR2 YFSETQ. Trimming pared 1 base from V and 2 bases from J, leaving 6 bases between. The CDR3 length is 13 residues. The CDR3 is CASSLRQQETQYF. The CDR3 coding sequence is TGCGCCAGCAGCTTGCGACAGCAAGAGACCCAGTACTTC.

The CDR3 here is CASSKGLGGGRETQYF. The CDR3 DNA sequence: TGTGCCAGCAGCAAGGGGCTAGGAGGGGGTCGGGAGACCCAGTACTTC. The chain recombines TRBV14 with TRBJ2-5; D may match TRBD1 or TRBD2 (6 bases each). This CDR3 has 16 residues. The V gene lost 5 bases and the J gene lost 5 bases, with 21 bases spanning the gap. The germline V gene has CDR1 SGHDN and CDR2 FVKESK.

The chain uses TRBV6-4 and TRBJ1-6; D remains ambiguous. CDR3 length: 12 amino acids. V was cut by 4 bases and J by 7 bases, with 5 bases left in between. Germline CDR1 is MRHNA and CDR2 is SNTAGT. The CDR3 spells CASSGENSPLHF. CDR3 in DNA: TGTGCCAGCAGTGGAGAAAATTCACCCCTCCACTTT.

This clone appeared once. This chain joins TRBV5-1 and TRBJ1-2, with unresolved D. With 1 base removed from V and 7 bases from J, the gap between germline ends came to 8 bases. Germline V gene data show CDR1 as SGHRS and CDR2 as YFSETQ. The CDR3 length is 12 residues. In DNA form, the CDR3 reads TGCGCCAGCAGCTTGCCCCCGGGTGGCTACACCTTC. Its translation: CASSLPPGGYTF.